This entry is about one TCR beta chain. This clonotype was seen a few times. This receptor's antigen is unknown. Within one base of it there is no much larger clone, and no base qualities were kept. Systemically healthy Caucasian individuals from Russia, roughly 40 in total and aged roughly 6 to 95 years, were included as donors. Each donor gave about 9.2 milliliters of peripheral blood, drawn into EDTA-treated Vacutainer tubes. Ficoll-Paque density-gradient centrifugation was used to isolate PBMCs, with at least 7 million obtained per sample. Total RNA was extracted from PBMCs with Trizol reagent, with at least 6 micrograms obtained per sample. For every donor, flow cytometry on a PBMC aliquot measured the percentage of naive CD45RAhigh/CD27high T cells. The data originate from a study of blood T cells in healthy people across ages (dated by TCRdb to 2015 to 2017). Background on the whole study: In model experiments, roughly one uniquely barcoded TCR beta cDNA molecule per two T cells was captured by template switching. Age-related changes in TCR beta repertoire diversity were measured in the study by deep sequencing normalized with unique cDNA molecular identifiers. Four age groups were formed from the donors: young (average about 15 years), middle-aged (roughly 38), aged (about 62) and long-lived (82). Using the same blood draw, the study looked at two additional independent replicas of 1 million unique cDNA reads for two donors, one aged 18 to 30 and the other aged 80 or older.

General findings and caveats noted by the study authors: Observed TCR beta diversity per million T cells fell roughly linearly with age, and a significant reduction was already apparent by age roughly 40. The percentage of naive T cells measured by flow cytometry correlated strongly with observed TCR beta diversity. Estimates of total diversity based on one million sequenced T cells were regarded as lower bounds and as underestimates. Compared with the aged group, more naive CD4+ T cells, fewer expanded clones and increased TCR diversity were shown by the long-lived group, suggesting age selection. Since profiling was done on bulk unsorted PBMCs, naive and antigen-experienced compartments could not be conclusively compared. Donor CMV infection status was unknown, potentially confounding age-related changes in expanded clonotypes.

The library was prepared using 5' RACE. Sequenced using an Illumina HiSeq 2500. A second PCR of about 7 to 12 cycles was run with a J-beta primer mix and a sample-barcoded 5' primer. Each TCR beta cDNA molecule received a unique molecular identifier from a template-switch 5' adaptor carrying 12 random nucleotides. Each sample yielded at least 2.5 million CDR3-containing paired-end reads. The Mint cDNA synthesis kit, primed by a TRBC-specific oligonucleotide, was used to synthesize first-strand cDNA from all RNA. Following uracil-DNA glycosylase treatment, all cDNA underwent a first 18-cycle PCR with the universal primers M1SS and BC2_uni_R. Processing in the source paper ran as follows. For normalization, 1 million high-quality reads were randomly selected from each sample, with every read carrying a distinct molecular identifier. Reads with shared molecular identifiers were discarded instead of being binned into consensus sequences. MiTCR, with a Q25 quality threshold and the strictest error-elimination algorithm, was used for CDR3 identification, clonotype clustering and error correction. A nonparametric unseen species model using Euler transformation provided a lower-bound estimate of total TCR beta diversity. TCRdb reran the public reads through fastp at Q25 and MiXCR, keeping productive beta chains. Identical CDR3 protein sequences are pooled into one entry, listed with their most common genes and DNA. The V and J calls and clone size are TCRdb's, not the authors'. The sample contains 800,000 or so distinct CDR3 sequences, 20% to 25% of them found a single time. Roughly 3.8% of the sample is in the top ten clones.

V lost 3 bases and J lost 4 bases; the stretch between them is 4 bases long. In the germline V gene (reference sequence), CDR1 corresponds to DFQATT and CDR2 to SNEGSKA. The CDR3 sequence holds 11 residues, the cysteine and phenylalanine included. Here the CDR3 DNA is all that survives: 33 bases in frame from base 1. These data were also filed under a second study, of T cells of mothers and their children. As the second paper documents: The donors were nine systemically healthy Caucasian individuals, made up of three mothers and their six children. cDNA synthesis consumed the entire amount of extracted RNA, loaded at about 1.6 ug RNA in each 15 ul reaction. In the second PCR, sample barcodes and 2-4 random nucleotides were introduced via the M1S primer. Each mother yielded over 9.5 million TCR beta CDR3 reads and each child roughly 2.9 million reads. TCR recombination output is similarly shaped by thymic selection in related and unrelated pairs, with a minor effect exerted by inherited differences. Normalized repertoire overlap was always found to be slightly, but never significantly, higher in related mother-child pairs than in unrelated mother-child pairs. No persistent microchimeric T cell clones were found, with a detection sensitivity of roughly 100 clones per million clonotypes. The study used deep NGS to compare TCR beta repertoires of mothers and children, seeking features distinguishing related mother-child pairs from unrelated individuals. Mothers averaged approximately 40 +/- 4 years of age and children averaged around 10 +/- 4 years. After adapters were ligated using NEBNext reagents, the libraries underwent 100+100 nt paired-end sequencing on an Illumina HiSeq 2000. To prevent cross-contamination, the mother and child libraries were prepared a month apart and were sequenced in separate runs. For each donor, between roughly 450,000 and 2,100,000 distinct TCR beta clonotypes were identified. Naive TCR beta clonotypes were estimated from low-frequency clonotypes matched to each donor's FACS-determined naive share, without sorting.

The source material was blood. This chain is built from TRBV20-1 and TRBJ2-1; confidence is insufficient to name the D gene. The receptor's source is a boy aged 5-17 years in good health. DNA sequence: TGCAGTGCTAGTCCATACAATGAGCAGTTCTTC. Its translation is CSASPYNEQFF.